Shown below are 18 T cell receptor beta chains from a single sample sequenced in a study of T and B cells in COVID-19 patients. From blood, roughly 220-550 ng of genomic DNA served as TRB template. TRB rearrangements were amplified by multiplex PCR with BIOMED2 TRB-A/B primers. TCRdb analysed the multiplex PCR reads with MiXCR anew, one entry per CDR3 protein. The data show 7,000 or so distinct CDR3 sequences, with around 30% seen just once and approximately 24% held by the top ten. The sequenced sample consisted of blood. These receptors all stem from a human donor who had recovered from COVID-19.

V is TRBV12-3 or TRBV12-4 and J is TRBJ1-4, with 8 positions matching TRBD1. The CDR3 is 17 residues long. V was clipped by 6 bases and J by 4 bases; unmatched bases: 13. In nucleotides, the CDR3 is TGTGCCAGCAGCCACCTACGACAGGGGACCCTTAATGAAAAACTGTTTTTT. This gives the protein CASSHLRQGTLNEKLFF.

Relative to its sample, this clonotype is medium-sized. The J gene is TRBJ2-3, the V gene TRBV15; 13 bases line up with TRBD2. CDR1 LNHNV and CDR2 YYDKDF come from the germline V gene (reference sequence). With 4 bases clipped from V and 4 bases from J, the junction kept 8 bases outside the gene matches. This CDR3 region has 17 residues. This chain's CDR3 is CATSTRTSGGGADTQYF. CDR3 nucleotide sequence: TGTGCCACCAGCACCCGGACTAGCGGGGGAGGGGCAGATACGCAGTATTTT.

The chain couples TRBV7-2 to TRBJ1-2; the D gene is possibly TRBD1 (6 bases). Germline CDR1 is SGHTA and CDR2 is FQGNSA. The CDR3 is made up of 14 amino acids. Between the trimmed V and J ends, which lost 5 bases and 6 bases, there was a span of 16 bases. CDR3 sequence reads: CASSHRTVLHGYTF. Written as DNA, the CDR3 is TGTGCCAGCAGCCACCGGACAGTTCTACATGGCTACACCTTC. Supplemented by reference TRBV7-2 and TRBJ1-2, the full variable domain reads GAGVSQSPSNKVTEKGKDVELRCDPISGHTALYWYRQSLGQGLEFLIYFQGNSAPDKSGLPSDRFSAERTGGSVSTLTIQRTQQEDSAVYLCASSHRTVLHGYTFGSGTRLTVV.

The chain links TRBV6-4 to TRBJ2-2, with 8 bases matching TRBD1. The ends lost 6 bases at V and 1 base at J; junction bases unmatched: 4. This CDR3 has 15 amino acids. Germline V gene sequence: CDR1 MRHNA, CDR2 SNTAGT. The CDR3 bases are TGTGCCAGCAGAGCCGGGACAGGGAACACCGGGGAGCTGTTTTTT. This codes for CASRAGTGNTGELFF.

This clonotype ranks as medium-sized. V usage is TRBV19 and J usage is TRBJ2-6; D gene ambiguous. The V end lost 2 bases, the J end lost 0 bases, and 5 bases lay between the germline ends. In germline, CDR1 is LNHDA, CDR2 SQIVND (reference sequence). This CDR3 is built from 15 residues. CDR3 sequence: CASSIRNSGANVLTF. The CDR3 DNA reads as TGTGCCAGTAGTATACGCAACTCTGGGGCCAACGTCCTGACTTTC.

This CDR3 reads CANSHGEAEEQYV. The CDR3 bases are TGTGCCAACTCCCACGGGGAGGCGGAAGAGCAGTACGTC. This chain connects TRBV18 to TRBJ2-7; a weak D match, TRBD2 (6 bases). Germline V gene sequence: CDR1 KGHSH, CDR2 LQKENI. This CDR3 comprises 13 residues. The V end was cut by 10 bases, the J end by 7 bases, with 20 bases between.

This clonotype has a handful of counts. The chain employs TRBV28 and TRBJ1-2; the match to TRBD1 covers 9 bases. The CDR3 runs to 16 residues. The V gene's germline CDR1 is MDHEN and CDR2 SYDVKM. With V trimmed by 5 bases and J by 4 bases, 11 bases remained unmatched. CDR3 nucleotide sequence: TGTGCCAGCAGTCCTCCCCCGACAGGGGGTTCCTATGGCTACACCTTC. Protein sequence: CASSPPPTGGSYGYTF.

This clonotype was recorded a few times. V is TRBV6-5 and J is TRBJ2-5; TRBD2 aligns across 8 bases. Germline V gene sequence: CDR1 MNHEY, CDR2 SVGAGI. Unmatched junction bases numbered 10, after V lost 0 bases and J lost 1 base. This CDR3 comprises 18 residues. The DNA for the CDR3 is TGTGCCAGCAGTTACTCGAGGGCGCGGGGGGCAATCCAAGAGACCCAGTACTTC. Protein product: CASSYSRARGAIQETQYF.

This clonotype qualifies as medium-sized. The chain is built from TRBV19 and TRBJ2-1, with 12 positions matching TRBD2. The CDR3 spans 15 residues. The germline CDR1 and CDR2 sequences are LNHDA and SQIVND (reference sequence). V dropped 1 base and J dropped 10; count of bases not matched to a gene: 5. In DNA form, the CDR3 reads TGTGCCAGTAGTATAGCTAGCGGGGGGGCGGGGGAGCAGTTCTTC. This translates into CASSIASGGAGEQFF. The variable domain in full, with the rest retrieved from reference TRBV19 and TRBJ2-1, is DGGITQSPKYLFRKEGQNVTLSCEQNLNHDAMYWYRQDPGQGLRLIYYSQIVNDFQKGDIAEGYSVSREKKESFPLTVTSAQKNPTAFYLCASSIASGGAGEQFFGPGTRLTVL.

Only a few counts were recorded for this clonotype. The gene calls are TRBV18 and TRBJ1-6; 7 bases are shared with TRBD1. CDR3 length: 14 amino acids. The junction had 8 bases not matched to a gene; V was cut back by 2 bases and J by 13 bases. Per germline, CDR1 KGHSH and CDR2 LQKENI. The CDR3 DNA reads as TGTGCCAGCTCACCAGGGACAGTCGTGGCGCCCCTCCACTTT. Its translation is CASSPGTVVAPLHF.

This clonotype is deemed medium-sized (0.01 to 0.1%). This rearrangement joins TRBV19 to TRBJ2-7; TRBD2 matches at 7 bases. Germline values: CDR1 LNHDA, CDR2 SQIVND (reference sequence). This CDR3 has 14 residues. V was clipped by 3 bases and J by 1 base; unmatched bases: 3. CDR3 in amino acids: CASSMGGGSYEQYF. The CDR3, as DNA: TGTGCCAGTAGTATGGGGGGGGGATCCTACGAGCAGTACTTC.

The chain is built from TRBV18 and TRBJ2-1, with D possibly matching TRBD2 (7 bases). V lost 2 bases and J 8 bases, leaving 16 bases between the germline ends. Per germline, CDR1 KGHSH and CDR2 LQKENI. The CDR3 sequence is 15 residues long. The CDR3 loop is CASSPRGGRSDEQFF. The CDR3 DNA is TGTGCCAGCTCACCAAGGGGGGGCCGGTCGGATGAGCAGTTCTTC.

This clonotype was counted only a few times. The rearrangement uses TRBV6-1 and TRBJ2-1; D is unclear. This CDR3 contains 14 residues. Trimming shortened V by 7 bases and J by 7 bases, and 17 bases separated the two germline ends. CDR1 is MNHNS, CDR2 SASEGT, per germline. The CDR3 protein is CASNPWGSGNEQFF. In nucleotides, the CDR3 is TGTGCCAGCAACCCTTGGGGATCCGGGAATGAGCAGTTCTTC.

This clonotype was counted only a few times. The chain has TRBV19 and TRBJ1-5, with D possibly matching TRBD1 (5 bases). The germline V gene encodes CDR1 LNHDA and CDR2 SQIVND (reference sequence). The CDR3 has 15 amino acids. V shed 1 base and J shed 5 bases, with 12 bases lying between them. CDR3 DNA sequence: TGTGCCAGTAGTATAGGGGGGGGGATTGATCAGCCCCAGCATTTT. It codes for CASSIGGGIDQPQHF.

This clonotype is deemed medium-sized (0.01 to 0.1%). The chain links TRBV29-1 to TRBJ1-4; TRBD1 might be the D (6 bases). The CDR3 is 13 residues long. Germline CDR1 SQVTM, CDR2 ANQGSEA. V was shortened by 0 bases and J by 10 bases, with 12 bases between the two germline ends. The DNA of the CDR3 is TGCAGCGTTGAAGATCCAGGAGGGGGAAAACTGTTTTTT. Protein product: CSVEDPGGGKLFF.

In its sample, this clonotype was seen a few times. The chain uses TRBV27 and TRBJ2-5, with 11 bases that match TRBD2. Per the germline V gene, CDR1 is MNHEY and CDR2 is SMNVEV (reference sequence). CDR3 length equals 16 residues. Trimming took 2 bases from V and 5 from J; bases not matched to a gene: 7. The CDR3 nucleotides read TGTGCCAGCAGTTTACTAGCGGGGGGTCTCCCGGAGACCCAGTACTTC. It specifies CASSLLAGGLPETQYF.

The chain employs TRBV27 and TRBJ2-5, with 12 bases lining up with TRBD2. The CDR3 has 16 amino acids. The germline gives CDR1 MNHEY, CDR2 SMNVEV (reference sequence). With 6 bases clipped from V and 2 bases from J, the junction kept 7 bases outside the gene matches. The CDR3: CASSKRTSGNQETQYF. The CDR3 DNA is TGTGCCAGCAGCAAAAGGACTAGCGGGAATCAAGAGACCCAGTACTTC.

The chain links TRBV5-5 to TRBJ1-2, with D unresolved. The CDR3 sequence is 13 residues long. Trimming removed 6 bases from V and 4 bases from J, with 13 bases in between. Germline values: CDR1 SGHKS, CDR2 YYEKEE (reference sequence). The CDR3 DNA is TGTGCCAGCATGATGGTCGGAGGCTATGGCTACACCTTC. It is translated as CASMMVGGYGYTF.